Reported below is one TCR beta chain. Antigen: not known. This sample was taken from a study of T cells after yellow fever vaccination. In germline, CDR1 is DFQATT, CDR2 SNEGSKA (reference sequence). This CDR3 is built from 15 residues. Trimming cost V 6 bases and J 0 bases; bases outside gene matches: 10. Study observations and caveats: Some clonotypes were seen in both the CD4 and the CD8 compartments. These made up a small share and likely arose from convergent recombination.

TCRdb recomputed calls from the 5' RACE reads with MiXCR, one row per CDR3 protein. The sample includes under 200,000 distinct CDR3 sequences, 9.5% to 11% of them seen just once. Source: CD8+ T cells sorted from PBMCs, taken 15 days after the yellow fever booster vaccination. The source of this sequence is a man aged 18 to 35 who received the YFV17D yellow fever vaccine. V usage is TRBV20-1 and J usage is TRBJ1-2; TRBD1 matches 7 bases. CDR3: CSAYGQDNANYGYTF. Written as DNA, the CDR3 is TGCAGTGCCTACGGACAGGACAACGCTAACTATGGCTACACCTTC.